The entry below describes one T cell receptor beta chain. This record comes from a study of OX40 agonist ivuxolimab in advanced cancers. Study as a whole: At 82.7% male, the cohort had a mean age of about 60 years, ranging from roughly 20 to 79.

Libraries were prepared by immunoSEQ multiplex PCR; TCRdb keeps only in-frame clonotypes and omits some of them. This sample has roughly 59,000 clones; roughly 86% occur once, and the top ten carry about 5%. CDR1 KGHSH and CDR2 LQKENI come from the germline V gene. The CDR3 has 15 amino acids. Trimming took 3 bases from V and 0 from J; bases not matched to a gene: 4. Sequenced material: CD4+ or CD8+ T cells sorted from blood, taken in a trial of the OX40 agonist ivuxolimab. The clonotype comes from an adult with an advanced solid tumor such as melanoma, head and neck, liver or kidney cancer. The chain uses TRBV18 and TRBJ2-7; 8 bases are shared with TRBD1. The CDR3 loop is CASSPRQGNSYEQYF. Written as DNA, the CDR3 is TGTGCCAGCTCACCGCGACAGGGGAACTCCTACGAGCAGTACTTC.